A selection of T cell receptor beta chains follows, all from one sample in a study of blood T cell repertoires in COVID-19. The repertoire was sequenced with immunoSEQ multiplex PCR; TCRdb's copy has only in-frame clones and lacks some. Counted here are 300,000 to 350,000 clones, approximately 92% occurring once; the ten biggest clones make up roughly 7.3%. The specimen sequenced was peripheral blood. These receptor sequences come from a woman aged 25 to 45 with COVID-19, enrolled during active disease. The CDR3 runs from the conserved cysteine through the conserved F or W. Each record gives: V gene, D gene, J gene, clone size, CDR3 DNA, CDR3 protein. The D gene is left open where the match is weak. Size tells how often a clone was seen (once, few, many) or the class of an expanded clone, and some rows leave it out.

V gene: TRBV10-1
D gene: TRBD2
J gene: TRBJ2-5
clone size: .
CDR3 DNA: TGCGCCAGCAGGACTAGCGGGCAACAAGAGACCCAGTACTTC
CDR3 protein: CASRTSGQQETQYF

V gene: TRBV28
D gene: TRBD1
J gene: TRBJ2-2
clone size: .
CDR3 DNA: TGTGCCAGCAGCCCGATTGACAGGGCGATCCTCCCCGGGGAGCTGTTTTTT
CDR3 protein: CASSPIDRAILPGELFF

V gene: TRBV5-6
D gene: .
J gene: TRBJ2-7
clone size: .
CDR3 DNA: TGTGCCAGCAGCGTCAGACTCTCCGGCCCCCACGAGCAGTACTTC
CDR3 protein: CASSVRLSGPHEQYF

V gene: TRBV6-5
D gene: TRBD1
J gene: TRBJ2-5
clone size: .
CDR3 DNA: TGTGCCAGCGGCCGGGACAGACAAGAGACCCAGTACTTC
CDR3 protein: CASGRDRQETQYF

V gene: TRBV6-5
D gene: .
J gene: TRBJ1-2
clone size: .
CDR3 DNA: TGTGCCAGCAGCCCGACCCAGAAAGGGAGTGGCTACACCTTC
CDR3 protein: CASSPTQKGSGYTF

V gene: TRBV10-3
D gene: TRBD1
J gene: TRBJ1-6
clone size: .
CDR3 DNA: TGTGCCATCAGGAGGGACAGTGGGACGCGTTCACCCCTCCACTTT
CDR3 protein: CAIRRDSGTRSPLHF

V gene: TRBV12-3/TRBV12-4
D gene: .
J gene: TRBJ1-3
clone size: .
CDR3 DNA: TGTGCCAGCAGTTTGGGCAGGGCCGACACCATATATTTT
CDR3 protein: CASSLGRADTIYF

V gene: TRBV14
D gene: TRBD2
J gene: TRBJ2-7
clone size: .
CDR3 DNA: TGTGCCAGCAGCCAAGATCCTAGCGGGTACGAGCAGTACTTC
CDR3 protein: CASSQDPSGYEQYF

V gene: TRBV5-1
D gene: TRBD1
J gene: TRBJ1-5
clone size: .
CDR3 DNA: TGCGCCAGCAGCTTGGGGACAGGGGGAAATCAGCCCCAGCATTTT
CDR3 protein: CASSLGTGGNQPQHF

V gene: TRBV5-4
D gene: TRBD2
J gene: TRBJ2-1
clone size: once
CDR3 DNA: TGTGCCAGCAGCCCAACCGGCCAGCGGGAGTGGGATGAGCAGTTCTTC
CDR3 protein: CASSPTGQREWDEQFF

V gene: TRBV7-8
D gene: .
J gene: TRBJ2-7
clone size: .
CDR3 DNA: TGTGCCAGCAGCTCAAGACTACCTGGCTACGAGCAGTACTTC
CDR3 protein: CASSSRLPGYEQYF

V gene: TRBV3-1/TRBV3-2
D gene: TRBD2
J gene: TRBJ2-7
clone size: .
CDR3 DNA: TGTGCCAGCAGCCAAGATGCTCGGACTAGCGGGAGCCCCTCCTACGAGCAGTACTTC
CDR3 protein: CASSQDARTSGSPSYEQYF

V gene: TRBV11-3
D gene: TRBD1
J gene: TRBJ1-1
clone size: .
CDR3 DNA: TGTGCCAGCAGCCCCTTATCCCGGACAGGGCCTGAAGCTTTCTTT
CDR3 protein: CASSPLSRTGPEAFF

V gene: TRBV2
D gene: .
J gene: TRBJ1-3
clone size: .
CDR3 DNA: TGTGCCAGCAGTGCACTACGTCGGGTTGGTGGAAACACCATATATTTT
CDR3 protein: CASSALRRVGGNTIYF

V gene: TRBV2
D gene: .
J gene: TRBJ2-4
clone size: .
CDR3 DNA: TGTGCCAGCAGTGAAGGTCGCCAGCCGGGGGCCAAAAACATTCAGTACTTC
CDR3 protein: CASSEGRQPGAKNIQYF

V gene: TRBV24-1
D gene: TRBD1
J gene: TRBJ2-2
clone size: once
CDR3 DNA: TGTGCCACCAGTGATTTGGGGACAGAGAACACCGGGGAGCTGTTTTTT
CDR3 protein: CATSDLGTENTGELFF

V gene: TRBV29-1
D gene: .
J gene: TRBJ2-3
clone size: .
CDR3 DNA: TGCAGCGTTGCTGAAGTACGGGATACGCAGTATTTT
CDR3 protein: CSVAEVRDTQYF

V gene: TRBV28
D gene: .
J gene: TRBJ2-3
clone size: .
CDR3 DNA: TGTGCCAGCAGTTCCCCTCCCCAGGTCACGCAGTATTTT
CDR3 protein: CASSSPPQVTQYF

V gene: TRBV5-1
D gene: TRBD2
J gene: TRBJ2-1
clone size: .
CDR3 DNA: TGCGCCAGCAGCGCAGGACTAGATGAGCAGTTCTTC
CDR3 protein: CASSAGLDEQFF

V gene: TRBV19
D gene: TRBD2
J gene: TRBJ2-1
clone size: .
CDR3 DNA: TGTGCCAGTAGGACACCGGGACTAGCTAACAATGAGCAGTTCTTC
CDR3 protein: CASRTPGLANNEQFF

V gene: TRBV6-5
D gene: .
J gene: TRBJ2-3
clone size: .
CDR3 DNA: TGTGCCAGCAGTCGGACATCAGATACGCAGTATTTT
CDR3 protein: CASSRTSDTQYF

V gene: TRBV19
D gene: TRBD1
J gene: TRBJ1-2
clone size: few
CDR3 DNA: TGTGCCAGTAGTACAGGGGGCAGCTATGGCTACACCTTC
CDR3 protein: CASSTGGSYGYTF

V gene: TRBV5-1
D gene: TRBD2
J gene: TRBJ2-3
clone size: .
CDR3 DNA: TGCGCCAGCGGGAGGGACGGGTCTGCGCCAGATACGCAGTATTTT
CDR3 protein: CASGRDGSAPDTQYF

V gene: TRBV15
D gene: .
J gene: TRBJ1-5
clone size: .
CDR3 DNA: TGTGCCACCAGCAGAGAATTTAGCTTGAATCAGCCCCAGCATTTT
CDR3 protein: CATSREFSLNQPQHF

V gene: TRBV7-2
D gene: .
J gene: TRBJ1-6
clone size: .
CDR3 DNA: TGTGCCAGCAGTTATGGCCCAGGGTACGGTTCACCCCTCCACTTT
CDR3 protein: CASSYGPGYGSPLHF

V gene: TRBV10-1
D gene: .
J gene: TRBJ1-1
clone size: .
CDR3 DNA: TGCGCCAGCAGTGAGTCACAGGTGAACACTGAAGCTTTCTTT
CDR3 protein: CASSESQVNTEAFF

V gene: TRBV30
D gene: .
J gene: TRBJ2-5
clone size: .
CDR3 DNA: TGTGCCTGGAGTGTACGGCGGCGGTCGGAGACCCAGTACTTC
CDR3 protein: CAWSVRRRSETQYF

V gene: TRBV13
D gene: TRBD1
J gene: TRBJ2-3
clone size: .
CDR3 DNA: TGTGCCAGCAGCCAAAATCCAATCCACCGGGACAGGGGGAACCGACGGCCAGATACGCAGTATTTT
CDR3 protein: CASSQNPIHRDRGNRRPDTQYF

V gene: TRBV6-5
D gene: .
J gene: TRBJ1-2
clone size: .
CDR3 DNA: TGTGCCAGCAGTTACTCGCGGGGAATGGGAGGCTACACCTTC
CDR3 protein: CASSYSRGMGGYTF

V gene: TRBV28
D gene: .
J gene: TRBJ1-2
clone size: .
CDR3 DNA: TGTGCCAGCAGTCCTTACACCGGACTTAGCTATGGCTACACCTTC
CDR3 protein: CASSPYTGLSYGYTF

V gene: TRBV30
D gene: .
J gene: TRBJ2-7
clone size: .
CDR3 DNA: TGTGCCTGGAGCGGGGGAAGGTCCTACGAGCAGTACTTC
CDR3 protein: CAWSGGRSYEQYF

V gene: TRBV24-1
D gene: .
J gene: TRBJ2-5
clone size: .
CDR3 DNA: TGTGCCACCAGTGATTTGGGGCAGCCCACCCAGTACTTC
CDR3 protein: CATSDLGQPTQYF

V gene: TRBV5-1
D gene: TRBD1
J gene: TRBJ1-1
clone size: .
CDR3 DNA: TGCGCCAGCAGCCTGTCAGGGGGCGCACTGACTGAAGCTTTCTTT
CDR3 protein: CASSLSGGALTEAFF

V gene: TRBV5-6
D gene: .
J gene: TRBJ1-6
clone size: once
CDR3 DNA: TGTGCCAGCAGCTTGGGGCAGGGAAGGCATTCACCCCTCCACTTT
CDR3 protein: CASSLGQGRHSPLHF

V gene: TRBV30
D gene: TRBD2
J gene: TRBJ2-4
clone size: .
CDR3 DNA: TGTGCCTGGAGTGTACGGGGGGGACTCGTGGATATTCAGTACTTC
CDR3 protein: CAWSVRGGLVDIQYF

V gene: TRBV30
D gene: .
J gene: TRBJ1-3
clone size: .
CDR3 DNA: TGTGCCTGGAAGGGTCTCCAGGGGCTTGGAAACACCATATATTTT
CDR3 protein: CAWKGLQGLGNTIYF

V gene: TRBV6-2/TRBV6-3
D gene: .
J gene: TRBJ2-5
clone size: .
CDR3 DNA: TGTGCCAGCAGTTATCACCTCGGTCGGTTCAATAGTGAGACCCAGTACTTC
CDR3 protein: CASSYHLGRFNSETQYF

V gene: TRBV7-3
D gene: .
J gene: TRBJ2-1
clone size: .
CDR3 DNA: TGTGCCAGCAGCTTGGCGGGATCCCTCAATGAGCAGTTCTTC
CDR3 protein: CASSLAGSLNEQFF

V gene: TRBV5-1
D gene: TRBD2
J gene: TRBJ2-1
clone size: .
CDR3 DNA: TGCGCCAGCAGCTTGGCTAGCGGATACAATGAGCAGTTCTTC
CDR3 protein: CASSLASGYNEQFF

V gene: TRBV7-9
D gene: .
J gene: TRBJ1-1
clone size: .
CDR3 DNA: TGTGCCAGCAGCTTAGAGGCGGTGAACACTGAAGCTTTCTTT
CDR3 protein: CASSLEAVNTEAFF

V gene: TRBV19
D gene: .
J gene: TRBJ1-2
clone size: few
CDR3 DNA: TGTGCCAGTAGTATAACCACAGGGAGAATCGGCTACACCTTC
CDR3 protein: CASSITTGRIGYTF

V gene: TRBV15
D gene: .
J gene: TRBJ1-1
clone size: .
CDR3 DNA: TGTGCCACCAGCAGAGATGGTCCAGGGAACACTGAAGCTTTCTTT
CDR3 protein: CATSRDGPGNTEAFF

V gene: TRBV28
D gene: TRBD1
J gene: TRBJ1-1
clone size: .
CDR3 DNA: TGTGCCAGCAGTGACTCGGGACAGGGGAGTTGGACTGAAGCTTTCTTT
CDR3 protein: CASSDSGQGSWTEAFF

V gene: TRBV29-1
D gene: .
J gene: TRBJ2-7
clone size: .
CDR3 DNA: TGCAGCGTATACACGGGGGACCGATACGAGCAGTACTTC
CDR3 protein: CSVYTGDRYEQYF

V gene: TRBV10-1
D gene: .
J gene: TRBJ1-1
clone size: .
CDR3 DNA: TGCGCCAGCAGTGAGAGCGGCCGGGATAGAGCTTTCTTT
CDR3 protein: CASSESGRDRAFF

V gene: TRBV7-2
D gene: TRBD2
J gene: TRBJ2-7
clone size: .
CDR3 DNA: TGTGCCAGCAGCCGTACGGGAGGATTCTACGAGCAGTACTTC
CDR3 protein: CASSRTGGFYEQYF

V gene: TRBV28
D gene: TRBD2
J gene: TRBJ2-5
clone size: .
CDR3 DNA: TGTGCCAGCAGTTTATCGGGCGGGAGCGGGGAGACCCAGTACTTC
CDR3 protein: CASSLSGGSGETQYF

V gene: TRBV3-1/TRBV3-2
D gene: .
J gene: TRBJ1-3
clone size: .
CDR3 DNA: TGTGCCAGCAGCCAAGCCGTGGCCGGAAACACCATATATTTT
CDR3 protein: CASSQAVAGNTIYF

V gene: TRBV2
D gene: .
J gene: TRBJ1-2
clone size: once
CDR3 DNA: TGTGCCAGCAAGGGGAGGGGCCTCTATGGCTACACCTTC
CDR3 protein: CASKGRGLYGYTF

V gene: TRBV6-6
D gene: .
J gene: TRBJ1-6
clone size: .
CDR3 DNA: TGTGCCAGCAGCCCAGGACAGAATAATTCACCCCTCCACTTT
CDR3 protein: CASSPGQNNSPLHF

V gene: TRBV28
D gene: TRBD1
J gene: TRBJ1-5
clone size: .
CDR3 DNA: TGTGCCAGCAGTCCAGGGGGCGCAAGTCAGCCCCAGCATTTT
CDR3 protein: CASSPGGASQPQHF

V gene: TRBV28
D gene: .
J gene: TRBJ2-1
clone size: .
CDR3 DNA: TGTGCCAGCAGTTTAGGAGGGTTTGAGCAGTTCTTC
CDR3 protein: CASSLGGFEQFF

V gene: TRBV7-3
D gene: .
J gene: TRBJ2-5
clone size: .
CDR3 DNA: TGTGCCAGCAGCTTAAAGGGACCAGGGGCTGGAGAGACCCAGTACTTC
CDR3 protein: CASSLKGPGAGETQYF

V gene: TRBV10-3
D gene: TRBD1
J gene: TRBJ1-1
clone size: .
CDR3 DNA: TGTGCCATCAGCGAAGGACAGGCAAACACTGAAGCTTTCTTT
CDR3 protein: CAISEGQANTEAFF

V gene: TRBV3-1/TRBV3-2
D gene: TRBD2
J gene: TRBJ2-7
clone size: .
CDR3 DNA: TGTGCCAGCAGCCAAACCTCCGGACTAGCGTCTTCCTACGAGCAGTACTTC
CDR3 protein: CASSQTSGLASSYEQYF

V gene: TRBV28
D gene: .
J gene: TRBJ1-1
clone size: .
CDR3 DNA: TGTGCCAGCAGACGACAGATCCGGAACACTGAAGCTTTCTTT
CDR3 protein: CASRRQIRNTEAFF

V gene: TRBV6-6
D gene: .
J gene: TRBJ2-1
clone size: .
CDR3 DNA: TGTGCCAGCAGTTACGGAGGGCCGGATGAGCAGTTCTTC
CDR3 protein: CASSYGGPDEQFF